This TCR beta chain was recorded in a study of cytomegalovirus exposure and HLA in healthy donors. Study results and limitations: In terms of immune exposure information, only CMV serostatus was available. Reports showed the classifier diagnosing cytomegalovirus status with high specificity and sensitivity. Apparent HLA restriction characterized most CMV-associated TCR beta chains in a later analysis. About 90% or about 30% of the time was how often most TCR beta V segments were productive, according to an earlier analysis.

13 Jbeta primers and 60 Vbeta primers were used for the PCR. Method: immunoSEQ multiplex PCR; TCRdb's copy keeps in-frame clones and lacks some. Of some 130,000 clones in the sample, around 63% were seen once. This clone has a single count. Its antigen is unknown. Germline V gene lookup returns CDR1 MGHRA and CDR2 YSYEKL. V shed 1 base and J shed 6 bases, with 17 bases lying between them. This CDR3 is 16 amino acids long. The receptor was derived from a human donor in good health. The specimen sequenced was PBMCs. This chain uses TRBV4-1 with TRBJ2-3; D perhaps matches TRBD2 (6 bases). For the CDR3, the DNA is TGCGCCAGCAGCCAAGTAGGCGGACTCGCGGGGGATACGCAGTATTTT. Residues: CASSQVGGLAGDTQYF.